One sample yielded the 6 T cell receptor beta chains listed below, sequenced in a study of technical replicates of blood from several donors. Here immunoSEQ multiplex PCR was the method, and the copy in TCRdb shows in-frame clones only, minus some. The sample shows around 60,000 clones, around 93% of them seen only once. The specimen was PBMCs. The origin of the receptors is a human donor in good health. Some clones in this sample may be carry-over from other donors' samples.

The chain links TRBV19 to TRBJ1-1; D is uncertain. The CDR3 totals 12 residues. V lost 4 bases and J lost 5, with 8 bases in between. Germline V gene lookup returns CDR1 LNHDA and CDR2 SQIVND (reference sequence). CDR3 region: CASSTRGTEAFF. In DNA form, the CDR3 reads TGTGCCAGTAGTACCCGGGGTACTGAAGCTTTCTTT.

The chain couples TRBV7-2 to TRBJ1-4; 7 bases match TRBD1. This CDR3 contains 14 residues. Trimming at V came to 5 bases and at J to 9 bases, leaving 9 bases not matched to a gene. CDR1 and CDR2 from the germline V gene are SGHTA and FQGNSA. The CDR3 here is CASSTTGTAKKLFF. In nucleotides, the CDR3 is TGTGCCAGCAGCACAACGGGGACAGCCAAAAAACTGTTTTTT.

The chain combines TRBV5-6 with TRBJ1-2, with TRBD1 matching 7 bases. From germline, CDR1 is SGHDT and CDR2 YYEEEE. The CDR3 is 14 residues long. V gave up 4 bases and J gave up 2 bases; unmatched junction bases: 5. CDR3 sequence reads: CASSPRQGNYGYTF. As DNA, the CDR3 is TGTGCCAGCAGCCCCCGACAGGGAAACTATGGCTACACCTTC.

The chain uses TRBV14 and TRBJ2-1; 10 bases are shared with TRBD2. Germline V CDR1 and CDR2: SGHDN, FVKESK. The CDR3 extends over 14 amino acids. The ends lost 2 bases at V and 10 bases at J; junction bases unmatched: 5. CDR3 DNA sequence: TGTGCCAGCAGCCAACTAGCGGGAGTTTGGGAGCAGTTCTTC. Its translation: CASSQLAGVWEQFF.

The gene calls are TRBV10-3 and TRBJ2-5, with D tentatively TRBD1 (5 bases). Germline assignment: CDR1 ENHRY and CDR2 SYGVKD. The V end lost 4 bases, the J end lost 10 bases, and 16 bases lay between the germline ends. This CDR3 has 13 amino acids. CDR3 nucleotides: TGTGCCATCAGTGTCACAGGTTCGGGTGGCCAGTACTTC. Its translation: CAISVTGSGGQYF.

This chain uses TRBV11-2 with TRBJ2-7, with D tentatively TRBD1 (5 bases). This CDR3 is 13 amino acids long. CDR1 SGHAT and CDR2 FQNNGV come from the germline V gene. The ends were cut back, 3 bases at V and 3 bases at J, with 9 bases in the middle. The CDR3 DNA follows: TGTGCCAGCAGCTTTGGGGCCTTCTACGAGCAGTACTTC. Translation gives CASSFGAFYEQYF. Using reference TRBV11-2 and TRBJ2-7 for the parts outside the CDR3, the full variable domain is EAGVAQSPRYKIIEKRQSVAFWCNPISGHATLYWYQQILGQGPKLLIQFQNNGVVDDSQLPKDRFSAERLKGVDSTLKIQPAKLEDSAVYLCASSFGAFYEQYFGPGTRLTVT.